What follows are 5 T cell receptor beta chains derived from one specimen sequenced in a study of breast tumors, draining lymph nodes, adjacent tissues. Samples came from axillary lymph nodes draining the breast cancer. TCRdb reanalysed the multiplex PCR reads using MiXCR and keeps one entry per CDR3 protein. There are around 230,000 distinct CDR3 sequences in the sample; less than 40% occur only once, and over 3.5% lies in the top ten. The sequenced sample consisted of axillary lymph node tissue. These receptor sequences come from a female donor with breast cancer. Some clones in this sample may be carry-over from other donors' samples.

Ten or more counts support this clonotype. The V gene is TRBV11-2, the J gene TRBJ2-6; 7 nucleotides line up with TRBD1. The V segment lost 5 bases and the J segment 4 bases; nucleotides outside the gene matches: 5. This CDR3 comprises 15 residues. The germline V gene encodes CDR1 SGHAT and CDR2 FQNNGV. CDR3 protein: CASSPRGFGANVLTF. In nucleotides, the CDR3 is TGTGCCAGCAGCCCCAGGGGGTTCGGGGCCAACGTCCTGACTTTC.

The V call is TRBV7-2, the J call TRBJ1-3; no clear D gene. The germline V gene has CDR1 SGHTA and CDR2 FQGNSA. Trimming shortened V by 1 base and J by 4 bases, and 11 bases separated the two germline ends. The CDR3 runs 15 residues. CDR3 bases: TGTGCCAGCAGCTTAGGGACTAGCGGGGGAAACACCATATATTTT. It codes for CASSLGTSGGNTIYF.

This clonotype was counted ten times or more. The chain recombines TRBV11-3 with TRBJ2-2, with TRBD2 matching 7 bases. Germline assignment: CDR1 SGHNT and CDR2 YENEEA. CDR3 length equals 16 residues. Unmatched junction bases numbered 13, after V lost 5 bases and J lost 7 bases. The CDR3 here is CASSPRVAGALGELFF. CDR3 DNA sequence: TGTGCCAGCAGCCCTCGGGTAGCGGGCGCTCTCGGGGAGCTGTTTTTT.

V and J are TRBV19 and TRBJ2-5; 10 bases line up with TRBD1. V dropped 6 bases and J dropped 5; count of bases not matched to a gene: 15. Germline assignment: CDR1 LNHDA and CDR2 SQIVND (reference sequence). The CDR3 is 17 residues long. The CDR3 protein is CASRPRDRGLRGETQYF. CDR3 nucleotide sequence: TGTGCCAGTAGACCCCGGGACAGGGGCCTTCGGGGGGAGACCCAGTACTTC.

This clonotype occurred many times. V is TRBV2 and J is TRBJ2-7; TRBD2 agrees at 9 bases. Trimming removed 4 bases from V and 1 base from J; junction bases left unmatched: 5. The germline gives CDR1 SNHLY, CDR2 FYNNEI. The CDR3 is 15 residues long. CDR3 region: CASSVRLAESYEQYF. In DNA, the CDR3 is TGTGCCAGCAGTGTTCGACTAGCGGAATCCTACGAGCAGTACTTC.